The present T cell receptor beta chain was sequenced within a study of graft-versus-host responses after intestinal transplantation. Looking at the study overall: The recipients all started with anti-thymocyte globulin induction and then took tacrolimus and steroids for 2 to 3 years. Notes on the study in general: Recipient marrow contained GvH clones, some of which appeared first in ileum or blood. Declining HvG levels early post-transplant were linked to peak circulating GvH clone levels. High graft-versus-host to host-versus-graft clonal ratios were found in allografts of patients who had graft-donor T cell macrochimerism.

Worth noting for this clone: Antigen: not known.

CDR1 and CDR2 from the germline V gene are MNHNS and SASEGT. The CDR3 has 16 residues. Trimming took off 2 bases at V and 3 bases at J, with 16 bases between the two ends. TCRdb keeps only in-frame clones here, not all; method: immunoSEQ multiplex PCR. This sample yields roughly 100,000 clones, of which approximately 94% are seen a single time; roughly 1.2% belongs to the top ten. This sample comprised unstimulated CD8+ T cells sorted from spleen or lymph node cells, obtained before intestinal transplant. V usage is TRBV6-1 and J usage is TRBJ1-1; no reliable D call. The TCR sequence derives from a human donor who received an intestinal transplant. The CDR3 loop is CASSERALQWDTEAFF. The CDR3 bases are TGTGCCAGCAGTGAAAGGGCGCTTCAATGGGACACTGAAGCTTTCTTT.